The 25 T cell receptor beta chains presented below share a single source sample, sequenced in a study of blood T cell repertoires in COVID-19. The table came from immunoSEQ multiplex PCR; TCRdb's copy has only in-frame clones and leaves some out. The data show about 340,000 clones, 87% seen once. Input material: peripheral blood. The receptors were gathered from a woman aged 45-65 years with COVID-19, enrolled during active disease.

The rearrangement joins TRBV15 to TRBJ1-5, with TRBD1 identical over 7 bases. Trimming removed 0 bases from V and 8 bases from J; junction bases left unmatched: 4. The CDR3 consists of 14 residues. Looked up from germline, CDR1 is LNHNV and CDR2 is YYDKDF (reference sequence). Written as DNA, the CDR3 is TGTGCCACCAGCAGAGATAAGGGGGCGGAGCCCCAGCATTTT. Amino acid sequence: CATSRDKGAEPQHF.

This sequence joins TRBV7-9 and TRBJ2-7; no firm D call. V lost 5 bases, J lost 2 bases, and 16 bases lay in between. CDR1 and CDR2 (germline): SEHNR, FQNEAQ (reference sequence). The CDR3 totals 15 residues. CDR3: CASSLDQVVTYEQYF. The CDR3 bases are TGTGCCAGCAGCCTAGACCAGGTCGTAACCTACGAGCAGTACTTC.

The rearrangement links TRBV2 to TRBJ2-1; TRBD2 aligns across 16 bases. Germline lookup yields CDR1 SNHLY and CDR2 FYNNEI. Trimming removed 6 bases from V and 7 bases from J; junction bases left unmatched: 6. The CDR3 contains 16 residues. The CDR3 loop reads CASSGTSGRAVNEQFF. The CDR3 nucleotides are TGTGCCAGCAGCGGGACTAGCGGGAGGGCCGTTAATGAGCAGTTCTTC.

The gene calls are TRBV30 and TRBJ2-5; 9 nucleotides match TRBD1. Germline lookup yields CDR1 GTSNPN and CDR2 SVGIG (reference sequence). The CDR3 runs to 14 residues. Trimming took 2 bases from V and 5 from J; bases not matched to a gene: 6. The CDR3 coding sequence is TGTGCCTGGAGTTTACAGGGGGCCTGGGAGACCCAGTACTTC. Translating it yields CAWSLQGAWETQYF.

The chain recombines TRBV7-9 with TRBJ1-2; perhaps TRBD1 as D (5 bases). The germline V gene has CDR1 SEHNR and CDR2 FQNEAQ (reference sequence). The CDR3 runs to 15 residues. Trimming stripped 3 bases from V and 6 bases from J, with 17 bases between. As DNA, the CDR3 is TGTGCCAGCAGCTTCGTAACAACCCTCAGGGATGGCTACACCTTC. It is translated as CASSFVTTLRDGYTF. The whole variable domain, filled in from reference TRBV7-9 and TRBJ1-2, reads DTGVSQNPRHKITKRGQNVTFRCDPISEHNRLYWYRQTLGQGPEFLTYFQNEAQLEKSRLLSDRFSAERPKGSFSTLEIQRTEQGDSAMYLCASSFVTTLRDGYTFGSGTRLTVV.

The genes are TRBV5-1 and TRBJ2-1; TRBD2 is a possible D gene (6 bases). The germline V gene encodes CDR1 SGHRS and CDR2 YFSETQ. The V gene lost 6 bases and the J gene lost 2 bases, with 15 bases spanning the gap. The CDR3 consists of 15 residues. The CDR3, as DNA: TGCGCCAGCACGGTTTATGCGGGGACCTACAATGAGCAGTTCTTC. Protein sequence: CASTVYAGTYNEQFF.

The chain uses TRBV6-1 and TRBJ2-7; 8 nucleotides align to TRBD1. V lost 7 bases and J lost 0; bases outside the gene matches: 5. The CDR3 has 14 residues. Germline CDR1 is MNHNS and CDR2 is SASEGT. The DNA for the CDR3 is TGTGCCAGCAACCGACAGGGGAACTCCTACGAGCAGTACTTC. It yields the protein CASNRQGNSYEQYF.

The chain is built from TRBV7-9 and TRBJ2-5; 10 nucleotides match TRBD2. Germline lookup yields CDR1 SEHNR and CDR2 FQNEAQ (reference sequence). Losses at the gene ends were 1 base for V and 7 bases for J; bases not matched to a gene: 12. CDR3 length equals 17 residues. The CDR3 protein is CASSLGASGRSHGTQYF. The CDR3 nucleotides are TGTGCCAGCAGCTTAGGCGCTAGCGGGAGATCTCATGGGACCCAGTACTTC.

V is TRBV7-9 and J is TRBJ1-5, with D hard to call. This CDR3 has 15 residues. Looked up from germline, CDR1 is SEHNR and CDR2 is FQNEAQ (reference sequence). V dropped 1 base and J dropped 0 bases, with 7 bases sitting between them. CDR3 protein: CASSLGEYSNQPQHF. The CDR3 DNA sequence: TGTGCCAGCAGCTTAGGCGAGTATAGCAATCAGCCCCAGCATTTT. Combining the CDR3 with reference TRBV7-9 and TRBJ1-5 gives the whole variable domain DTGVSQNPRHKITKRGQNVTFRCDPISEHNRLYWYRQTLGQGPEFLTYFQNEAQLEKSRLLSDRFSAERPKGSFSTLEIQRTEQGDSAMYLCASSLGEYSNQPQHFGDGTRLSIL.

CDR3 in DNA: TGTGCCAGCAGCTTAATGCGGGGCTTCCAAGAGACCCAGTACTTC. It encodes CASSLMRGFQETQYF. The gene calls are TRBV11-2 and TRBJ2-5; TRBD2 might be the D (6 bases). V was trimmed by 2 bases and J by 1 base, leaving 11 bases between them. The CDR3 is made up of 15 amino acids. CDR1 and CDR2 (germline): SGHAT, FQNNGV.

The gene calls are TRBV19 and TRBJ2-3, with D uncertain. CDR3 length: 12 amino acids. Germline-derived CDR1 and CDR2 are LNHDA and SQIVND (reference sequence). Trimming shortened V by 3 bases and J by 1 base, and 2 bases separated the two germline ends. CDR3 DNA: TGTGCCAGTAGTATCGGCACAGATACGCAGTATTTT. It specifies CASSIGTDTQYF.

Remarks on this clone: Different DNA sequences within this sample yield the same CDR3. The J gene is TRBJ1-1, the V gene TRBV18; no definite D call. V was clipped by 3 bases and J by 0 bases, with 5 bases between them. The germline gives CDR1 KGHSH, CDR2 LQKENI. The CDR3 totals 13 residues. The CDR3 nucleotides read TGTGCCAGCTCACCGGGCTTGAACACTGAAGCTTTCTTT. Amino acids: CASSPGLNTEAFF.

This chain joins TRBV10-3 and TRBJ1-2; the D gene is possibly TRBD1 (6 bases). The V end was cut by 3 bases, the J end by 7 bases, with 12 bases between. CDR1 ENHRY and CDR2 SYGVKD come from the germline V gene. This CDR3 comprises 13 residues. This CDR3 reads CAISDEGVRGYTF. CDR3 coding DNA: TGTGCCATCAGTGATGAGGGGGTGCGTGGCTACACCTTC.

The chain is built from TRBV30 and TRBJ1-3, with D perhaps TRBD1 (5 bases). The V gene lost 6 bases and the J gene lost 2 bases, with 14 bases spanning the gap. CDR1 is GTSNPN, CDR2 SVGIG, per germline (reference sequence). The CDR3 has 14 residues. The CDR3 here is CACSGVGTGNTIYF. The CDR3 coding sequence is TGTGCCTGCTCGGGGGTAGGGACTGGAAACACCATATATTTT.

This chain connects TRBV5-1 to TRBJ2-2; 9 bases align to TRBD2. The trim removed 3 bases at V and 5 bases at J, leaving 5 bases unmatched. The CDR3 has 15 amino acids. Germline CDR1 reads SGHRS; CDR2 reads YFSETQ. CDR3 nucleotide sequence: TGCGCCAGCAGCTATAGCGGGAGCGGAACCGGGGAGCTGTTTTTT. Amino acid sequence: CASSYSGSGTGELFF.

The V and J genes are TRBV30 and TRBJ1-3; no definite D call. The CDR3 covers 15 residues. CDR1 GTSNPN and CDR2 SVGIG come from the germline V gene (reference sequence). Trimming removed 3 bases at V and 2 bases at J, with 14 bases between. DNA of the CDR3: TGTGCCTGGAGGGCAGGCTATACCACTGGAAACACCATATATTTT. It translates to CAWRAGYTTGNTIYF.

The chain has TRBV6-6 and TRBJ2-1; 7 bases fit TRBD1. CDR3 size: 14 residues. Losses at the gene ends were 6 bases for V and 8 bases for J; bases not matched to a gene: 10. CDR1 is MNHNY, CDR2 SVGAGI, per germline (reference sequence). The CDR3 is CASRNRGQRDEQFF. The DNA for the CDR3 is TGTGCCAGCAGAAACAGGGGTCAGAGGGATGAGCAGTTCTTC.

The V gene is TRBV7-2, the J gene TRBJ2-3, with D perhaps matching TRBD2 (5 bases). The CDR3 totals 13 residues. V shed 9 bases and J shed 11 bases, with 21 bases lying between them. Germline lookup yields CDR1 SGHTA and CDR2 FQGNSA. The CDR3 region has the DNA TGTGCCAGACGATCGGCTAGCCGCGACGTGCAGTATTTT. Its translation: CARRSASRDVQYF.

This clone appeared a few times. The chain is built from TRBV15 and TRBJ1-3, with 9 positions matching TRBD1. Trimming took 6 bases from V and 4 from J; bases not matched to a gene: 7. The CDR3 length is 15 residues. Germline V gives CDR1 LNHNV, CDR2 YYDKDF (reference sequence). As DNA, the CDR3 is TGTGCCACCAGAAGGGGACAGGGAACGGGAAACACCATATATTTT. Translated: CATRRGQGTGNTIYF.

V and J are TRBV11-2 and TRBJ2-7; TRBD1 matches at 9 bases. The CDR3 covers 14 residues. The germline V gene encodes CDR1 SGHAT and CDR2 FQNNGV. V shed 0 bases and J 6 bases; nucleotides not matched to a gene: 3. The chain's CDR3 is CASSLEQGALEQYF. DNA for the CDR3: TGTGCCAGCAGCTTAGAACAGGGGGCGCTCGAGCAGTACTTC.

The V and J genes are TRBV5-4 and TRBJ1-3; TRBD1 is a possible D gene (5 bases). There are 16 residues in the CDR3. Germline CDR1 is SGHNT and CDR2 is YYREEE (reference sequence). V lost 3 bases, J lost 0 bases, and 13 bases lay in between. CDR3 protein: CASSSPGLDSGNTIYF. DNA for the CDR3: TGTGCCAGCAGCTCCCCGGGACTGGACTCTGGAAACACCATATATTTT. The full variable domain, completed using reference TRBV5-4 and TRBJ1-3, is ETGVTQSPTHLIKTRGQQVTLRCSSQSGHNTVSWYQQALGQGPQFIFQYYREEENGRGNFPPRFSGLQFPNYSSELNVNALELDDSALYLCASSSPGLDSGNTIYFGEGSWLTVV.

This clone was observed once. This chain joins TRBV7-2 and TRBJ1-2, with D perhaps matching TRBD1 (6 bases). The CDR3 has 13 residues. Deletions cut 2 bases from V and 8 bases from J, with 12 bases between. CDR1 and CDR2 from the germline V gene are SGHTA and FQGNSA. As DNA, the CDR3 is TGTGCCAGCAGCTTATCTACAGGGTTCGGCTACACCTTC. Translating it yields CASSLSTGFGYTF.

This chain connects TRBV6-5 to TRBJ2-1; D is perhaps TRBD1 (6 bases). Trimming took off 4 bases at V and 3 bases at J, with 10 bases between the two ends. Germline lookup yields CDR1 MNHEY and CDR2 SVGAGI. The CDR3 spans 14 residues. CDR3 in amino acids: CASSSQDSYNEQFF. The CDR3, as DNA: TGTGCCAGCAGTTCCCAGGACAGCTACAATGAGCAGTTCTTC.

The gene calls are TRBV7-8 and TRBJ2-1, with a weak D call TRBD2 (6 bases). V was trimmed by 5 bases and J by 6 bases, leaving 17 bases between them. The germline CDR1 and CDR2 sequences are SGHVS and FQNEAQ. CDR3 length equals 15 residues. CDR3 in amino acids: CASSPDSGRSNEQFF. DNA of the CDR3: TGTGCCAGCAGCCCGGATAGCGGAAGGTCCAATGAGCAGTTCTTC.

This clone was recorded only once. This chain uses TRBV7-2 with TRBJ1-1; D might be TRBD1 (5 bases). CDR3 length equals 15 residues. Germline V CDR1 and CDR2: SGHTA, FQGNSA. V lost 2 bases, J lost 6 bases, and 16 bases lay in between. This CDR3 is CASSLSRHPGAEAFF. CDR3 nucleotides: TGTGCCAGCAGCTTATCTCGACACCCGGGGGCTGAAGCTTTCTTT. Full variable domain (missing parts from reference TRBV7-2 and TRBJ1-1): GAGVSQSPSNKVTEKGKDVELRCDPISGHTALYWYRQSLGQGLEFLIYFQGNSAPDKSGLPSDRFSAERTGGSVSTLTIQRTQQEDSAVYLCASSLSRHPGAEAFFGQGTRLTVV.